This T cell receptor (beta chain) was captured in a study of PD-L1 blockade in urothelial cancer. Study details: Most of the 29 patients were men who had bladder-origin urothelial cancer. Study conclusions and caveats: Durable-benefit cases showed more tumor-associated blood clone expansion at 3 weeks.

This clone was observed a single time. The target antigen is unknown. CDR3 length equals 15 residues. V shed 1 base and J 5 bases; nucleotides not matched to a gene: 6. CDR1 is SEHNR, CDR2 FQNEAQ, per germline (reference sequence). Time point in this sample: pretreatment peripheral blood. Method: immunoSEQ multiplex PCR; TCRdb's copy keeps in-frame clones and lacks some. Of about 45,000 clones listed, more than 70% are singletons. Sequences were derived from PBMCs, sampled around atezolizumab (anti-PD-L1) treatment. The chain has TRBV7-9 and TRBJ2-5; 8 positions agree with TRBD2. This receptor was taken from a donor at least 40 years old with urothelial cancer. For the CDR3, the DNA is TGTGCCAGCAGCTTAGTCGGACTAGCCGGGGAGACCCAGTACTTC. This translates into CASSLVGLAGETQYF.